The clone carrying this TCR beta chain has only one observation. The antigen remains undetermined. The source of the sample is a study of beta chain features in type 1 diabetes. Study-wide findings and caveats: Moderate yet significant TCRB CDR3 shortening was seen in Type 1 diabetes patients in all four CD4+ subsets. Within patients, naive, central memory and Treg TCRB repertoires seemed more similar than within healthy donors.

The sequenced template was cDNA made from the entire isolated RNA. Sequencing used immunoSEQ multiplex PCR; TCRdb keeps in-frame clones, though not all of them. This table holds 150,000 or so clones, roughly 65% found once. V shed 5 bases and J 0 bases; nucleotides not matched to a gene: 7. The CDR3 covers 16 residues. CDR1 is SGHVT, CDR2 SQSDAQ, per germline. The V call is TRBV7-4, the J call TRBJ1-5, with 7 bases lining up with TRBD1. Sequencing was carried out using naive CD4+ T cells from blood. The clonotype comes from a man aged 25 to 40 with type 1 diabetes. CDR3 amino acids: CASSHPDRHSNQPQHF. The CDR3, as DNA: TGTGCCAGCAGCCATCCGGACAGGCATAGCAATCAGCCCCAGCATTTT.